This is a list of T cell receptor beta chains from one sample in a study of beta chain features in type 1 diabetes. Here immunoSEQ multiplex PCR was the method, and the copy in TCRdb shows in-frame clones only, minus some. Of roughly 290,000 clones in the sample, 15% were seen once. The specimen sequenced was naive CD4+ T cells from blood. These receptors all come from a man younger than 35 with type 1 diabetes. CDR3s include the opening cysteine and the closing phenylalanine or tryptophan. A D gene is named only where the DNA matches it firmly. Size values are once, few and many counts, or a class for expanded clones, and some rows have none.

D gene	V gene	clone size	J gene	CDR3 protein	CDR3 DNA
.	TRBV14	.	TRBJ2-7	CASSHSYEQYF	TGTGCCAGCAGCCATAGCTACGAGCAGTACTTC
TRBD1	TRBV5-1	.	TRBJ2-2	CASSRGTGDTGELFF	TGCGCCAGCAGCAGGGGGACAGGGGACACCGGGGAGCTGTTTTTT
.	TRBV7-2	.	TRBJ1-1	CASSTGGDTEAFF	TGTGCCAGCAGCACTGGGGGGGACACTGAAGCTTTCTTT
.	TRBV28	few	TRBJ2-5	CASTPGGRTETQYF	TGTGCCAGCACACCCGGCGGCCGAACAGAGACCCAGTACTTC
.	TRBV5-1	.	TRBJ2-1	CASSLARASPLNEQFF	TGCGCCAGCAGCTTGGCCAGGGCCTCGCCGCTCAATGAGCAGTTCTTC
TRBD1	TRBV10-3	few	TRBJ2-5	CAISERDRSQETQYF	TGTGCCATCAGCGAAAGGGACAGAAGCCAAGAGACCCAGTACTTC
TRBD1	TRBV4-1	.	TRBJ2-5	CASSQWTGTQETQYF	TGCGCCAGCAGCCAATGGACAGGAACTCAAGAGACCCAGTACTTC
TRBD1	TRBV4-3	few	TRBJ2-7	CASSQDLIGQGTYEQYF	TGCGCCAGCAGCCAAGATCTCATAGGACAGGGGACCTACGAGCAGTACTTC
.	TRBV5-1	few	TRBJ1-1	CASSVDSRNTEAFF	TGCGCCAGCAGCGTGGACAGCCGGAACACTGAAGCTTTCTTT
TRBD1	TRBV19	.	TRBJ2-5	CASSKSRTGKETQYF	TGTGCCAGTAGTAAATCCCGGACAGGGAAGGAGACCCAGTACTTC
TRBD2	TRBV7-2	few	TRBJ2-3	CASSLGLAVNTQYF	TGTGCCAGCAGCCTGGGACTAGCGGTAAATACGCAGTATTTT
TRBD2	TRBV14	.	TRBJ2-3	CASSQDLAGATDTQYF	TGTGCCAGCAGCCAAGATCTAGCGGGGGCCACAGATACGCAGTATTTT
.	TRBV4-3	.	TRBJ2-7	CASSQGSSAGFYEQYF	TGCGCCAGCAGCCAAGGGTCGTCGGCAGGATTCTACGAGCAGTACTTC
.	TRBV14	.	TRBJ2-3	CASSLLEGSTDFRTDTQYF	TGTGCCAGCAGCCTCCTCGAGGGCTCAACGGACTTTCGCACAGATACGCAGTATTTT
.	TRBV4-3	.	TRBJ1-3	CASSQEAGRNTIYF	TGCGCCAGCAGCCAAGAAGCCGGGAGAAACACCATATATTTT
TRBD2	TRBV4-2	few	TRBJ2-2	CASSQKSGANTGELFF	TGTGCCAGCAGCCAGAAAAGCGGGGCGAACACCGGGGAGCTGTTTTTT
TRBD1	TRBV5-1	.	TRBJ2-1	CASSSYRQGQFF	TGCGCCAGCAGCTCCTATCGACAGGGTCAGTTCTTC
TRBD1	TRBV13	.	TRBJ1-4	CASSRTGFNEKLFF	TGTGCCAGCAGCAGGACAGGGTTTAATGAAAAACTGTTTTTT
.	TRBV7-2	.	TRBJ2-3	CASSTRVGADTQYF	TGTGCCAGCAGCACTCGGGTAGGGGCAGATACGCAGTATTTT
TRBD1	TRBV6-4	.	TRBJ1-2	CASSEPGQGKYGYTF	TGTGCCAGCAGTGAGCCGGGACAGGGAAAATATGGCTACACCTTC
TRBD2	TRBV18	once	TRBJ2-7	CASSPPGLAGGVPEQYF	TGTGCCAGCTCACCACCGGGACTAGCGGGGGGGGTCCCCGAGCAGTACTTC
.	TRBV18	few	TRBJ2-5	CASSPPTEETQYF	TGTGCCAGCTCACCGCCGACAGAAGAGACCCAGTACTTC
TRBD2	TRBV18	few	TRBJ2-4	CASSESSGLLAKNIQYF	TGTGCCAGCTCAGAGTCTAGCGGGCTACTAGCCAAAAACATTCAGTACTTC
TRBD1	TRBV27	few	TRBJ1-6	CASSPLGTGYNSPLHF	TGTGCCAGCAGTCCCCTGGGGACAGGGTATAATTCACCCCTCCACTTT
.	TRBV7-9	.	TRBJ1-2	CASSPAPNRGGYTF	TGTGCCAGCAGCCCAGCCCCTAATAGAGGTGGCTACACCTTC
.	TRBV30	.	TRBJ1-3	CAWSVSRSSGNTIYF	TGTGCCTGGAGTGTCTCAAGGAGCTCTGGAAACACCATATATTTT
TRBD1	TRBV15	.	TRBJ2-7	CATRDRAYEQYF	TGTGCCACTAGGGACAGGGCCTACGAGCAGTACTTC
.	TRBV14	.	TRBJ1-2	CASSRNRQGNGYTF	TGTGCCAGCAGCCGCAACCGGCAGGGCAATGGCTACACCTTC
.	TRBV21-1	.	TRBJ2-7	CASSKVLPQTSYEQYF	TGTGCCAGCAGCAAAGTTTTGCCGCAGACTTCCTACGAGCAGTACTTC
.	TRBV30	few	TRBJ2-1	CAWGLGGAPYNEQFF	TGTGCCTGGGGCTTAGGAGGGGCCCCCTACAATGAGCAGTTCTTC
TRBD1	TRBV6-5	.	TRBJ1-2	CASSYRGQGDGYTF	TGTGCCAGCAGTTACCGGGGACAGGGGGATGGCTACACCTTC
TRBD2	TRBV23-1	few	TRBJ2-3	CASSQSDLGGGVTDTQYF	TGCGCCAGCAGTCAATCTGACTTGGGCGGGGGAGTCACAGATACGCAGTATTTT